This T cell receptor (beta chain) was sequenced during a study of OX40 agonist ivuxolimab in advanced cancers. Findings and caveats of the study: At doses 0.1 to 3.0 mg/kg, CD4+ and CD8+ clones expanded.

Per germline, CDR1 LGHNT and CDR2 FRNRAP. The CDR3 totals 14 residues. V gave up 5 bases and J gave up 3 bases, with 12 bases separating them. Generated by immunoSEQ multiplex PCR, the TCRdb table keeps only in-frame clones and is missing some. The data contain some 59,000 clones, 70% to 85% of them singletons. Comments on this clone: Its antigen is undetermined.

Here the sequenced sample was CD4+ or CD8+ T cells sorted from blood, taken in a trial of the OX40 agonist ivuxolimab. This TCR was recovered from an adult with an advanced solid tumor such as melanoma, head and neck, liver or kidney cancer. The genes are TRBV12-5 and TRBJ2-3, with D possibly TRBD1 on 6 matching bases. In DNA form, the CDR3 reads TGTGCTAGTGGTACAGGGTATGGGACAGATACGCAGTATTTT. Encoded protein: CASGTGYGTDTQYF.